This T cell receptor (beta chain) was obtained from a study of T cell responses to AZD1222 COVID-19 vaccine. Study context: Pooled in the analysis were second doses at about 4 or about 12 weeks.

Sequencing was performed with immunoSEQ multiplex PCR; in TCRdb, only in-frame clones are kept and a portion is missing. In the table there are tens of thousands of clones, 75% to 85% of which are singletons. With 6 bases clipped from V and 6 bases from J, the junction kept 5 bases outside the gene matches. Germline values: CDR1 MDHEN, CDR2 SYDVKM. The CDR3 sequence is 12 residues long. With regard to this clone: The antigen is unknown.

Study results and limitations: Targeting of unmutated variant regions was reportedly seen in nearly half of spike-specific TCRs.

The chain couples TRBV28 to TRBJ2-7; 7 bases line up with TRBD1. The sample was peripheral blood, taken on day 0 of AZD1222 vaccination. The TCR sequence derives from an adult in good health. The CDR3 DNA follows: TGTGCCAGCAGCCAGACAGGGCTCGAGCAGTACTTC. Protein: CASSQTGLEQYF. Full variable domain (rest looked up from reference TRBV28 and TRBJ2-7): DVKVTQSSRYLVKRTGEKVFLECVQDMDHENMFWYRQDPGLGLRLIYFSYDVKMKEKGDIPEGYSVSREKKERFSLILESASTNQTSMYLCASSQTGLEQYFGPGTRLTVT.